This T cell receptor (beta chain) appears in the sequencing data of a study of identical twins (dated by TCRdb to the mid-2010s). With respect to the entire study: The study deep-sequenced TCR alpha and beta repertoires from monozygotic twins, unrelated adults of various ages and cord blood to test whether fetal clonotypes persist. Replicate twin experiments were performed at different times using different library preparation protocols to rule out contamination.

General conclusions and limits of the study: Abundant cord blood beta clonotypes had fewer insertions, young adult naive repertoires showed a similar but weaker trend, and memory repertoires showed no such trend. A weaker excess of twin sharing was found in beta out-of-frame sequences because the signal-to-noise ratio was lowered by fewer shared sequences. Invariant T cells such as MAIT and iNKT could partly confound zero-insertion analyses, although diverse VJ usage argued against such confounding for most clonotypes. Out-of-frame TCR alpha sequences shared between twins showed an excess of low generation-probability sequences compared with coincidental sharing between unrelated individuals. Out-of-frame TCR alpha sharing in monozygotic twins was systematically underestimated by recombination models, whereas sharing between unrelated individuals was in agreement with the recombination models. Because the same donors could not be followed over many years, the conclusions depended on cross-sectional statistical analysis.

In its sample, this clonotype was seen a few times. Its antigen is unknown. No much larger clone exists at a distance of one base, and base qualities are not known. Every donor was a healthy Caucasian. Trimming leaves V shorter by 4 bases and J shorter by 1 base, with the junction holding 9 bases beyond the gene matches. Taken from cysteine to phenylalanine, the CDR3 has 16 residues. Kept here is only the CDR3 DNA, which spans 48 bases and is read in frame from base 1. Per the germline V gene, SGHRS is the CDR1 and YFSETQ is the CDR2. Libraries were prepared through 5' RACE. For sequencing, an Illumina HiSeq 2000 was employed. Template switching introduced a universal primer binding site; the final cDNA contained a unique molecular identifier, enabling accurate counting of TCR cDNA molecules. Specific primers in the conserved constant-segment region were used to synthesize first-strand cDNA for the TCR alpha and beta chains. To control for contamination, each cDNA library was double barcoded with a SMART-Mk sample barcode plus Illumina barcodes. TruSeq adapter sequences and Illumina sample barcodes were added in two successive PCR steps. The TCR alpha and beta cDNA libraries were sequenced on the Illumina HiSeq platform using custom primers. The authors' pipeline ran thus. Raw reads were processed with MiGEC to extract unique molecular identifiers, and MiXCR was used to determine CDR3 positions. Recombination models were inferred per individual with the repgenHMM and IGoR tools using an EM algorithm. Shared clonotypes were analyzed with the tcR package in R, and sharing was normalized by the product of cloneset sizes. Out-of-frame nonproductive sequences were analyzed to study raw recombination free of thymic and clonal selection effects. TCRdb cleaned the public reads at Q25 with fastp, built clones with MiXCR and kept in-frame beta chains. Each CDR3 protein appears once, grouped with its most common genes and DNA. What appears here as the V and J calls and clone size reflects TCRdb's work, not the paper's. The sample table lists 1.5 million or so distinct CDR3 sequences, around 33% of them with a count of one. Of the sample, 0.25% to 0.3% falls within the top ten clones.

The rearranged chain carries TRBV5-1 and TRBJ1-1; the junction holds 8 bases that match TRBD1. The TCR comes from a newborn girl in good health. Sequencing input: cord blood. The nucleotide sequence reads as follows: TGCGCCAGCAGCACCGGACAGGGCCGGAGGAACACTGAAGCTTTCTTT. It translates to CASSTGQGRRNTEAFF.